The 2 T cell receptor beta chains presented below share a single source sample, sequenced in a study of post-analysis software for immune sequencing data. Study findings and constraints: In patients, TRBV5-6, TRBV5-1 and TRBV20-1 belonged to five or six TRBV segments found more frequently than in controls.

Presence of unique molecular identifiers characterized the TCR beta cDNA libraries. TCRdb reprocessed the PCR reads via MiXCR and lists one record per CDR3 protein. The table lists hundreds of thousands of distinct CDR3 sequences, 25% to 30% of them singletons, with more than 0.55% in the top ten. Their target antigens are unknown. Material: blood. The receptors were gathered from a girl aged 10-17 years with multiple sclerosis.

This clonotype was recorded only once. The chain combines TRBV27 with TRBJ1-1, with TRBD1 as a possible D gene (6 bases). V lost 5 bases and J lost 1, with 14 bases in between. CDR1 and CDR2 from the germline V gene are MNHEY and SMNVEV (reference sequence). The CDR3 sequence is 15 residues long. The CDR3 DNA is TGTGCCAGCAGTGGGGGCTTAGCAGGGAACACTGAAGCTTTCTTT. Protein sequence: CASSGGLAGNTEAFF.

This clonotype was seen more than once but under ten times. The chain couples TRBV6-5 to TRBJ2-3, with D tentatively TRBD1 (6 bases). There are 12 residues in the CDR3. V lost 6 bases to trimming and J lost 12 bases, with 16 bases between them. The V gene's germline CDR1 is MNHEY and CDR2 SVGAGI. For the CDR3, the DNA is TGTGCCAGCAGCCAAGGGACACCACAACAGTATTTT. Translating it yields CASSQGTPQQYF.